This TCR beta chain is from a study of T-cell memory formation after mild COVID-19. The CDR3 runs to 12 residues. Germline-derived CDR1 and CDR2 are GTSNPN and SVGIG (reference sequence). Trimming removed 8 bases at V and 7 bases at J, with 14 bases between. TCRdb analysed the 5' RACE reads with MiXCR anew, one entry per CDR3 protein. Of about 400,000 distinct CDR3 sequences listed, more than 20% were seen once; the top ten hold less than 15%. The chain links TRBV30 to TRBJ1-4, with a possible D match to TRBD1 (6 bases). The receptor's source is an adult woman who had mild COVID-19 (a few samples of this study predate the infection). Cell type and time point are not known. Specimen: PBMCs or a T cell subset sorted from them (not recorded which). CDR3 in DNA: TGTGCCCGGACAAGGGACATTGAAAAACTGTTTTTT. Translated: CARTRDIEKLFF.